This T cell receptor (beta chain) was profiled in a study of T cell changes during pregnancy in multiple sclerosis (dated by TCRdb to between 2018 and 2021). As for the study more broadly: The study examined how the T cell repertoire changed over the course of pregnancy in women with multiple sclerosis.

To prepare the library, the immunoSEQ multiplex PCR assay was applied. TCRdb re-hosts the immuneACCESS table, in-frame sequences only. Its copies lack some clones; in the studies checked, an unresolved V gene accounts for under half of them, and the cause for the rest is not known. The sample records fewer than 85,000 clones, 94% of which are singletons. The ten largest clones take up about 2.3% of the sample. Notes on this clone: Its antigen remains undetermined. Base qualities were left out, and no much larger clone turns up one base away.

This sample comprised peripheral blood, obtained in the third trimester of pregnancy. The receptor's source is a female donor with multiple sclerosis, enrolled in a pregnancy study.

CDR3 region: CAISLGQKTEETQYF. In nucleotides, the sequence is TGTGCCATCAGCCTCGGACAAAAGACCGAAGAGACCCAGTACTTC. The V and J segments used are TRBV10-3 and TRBJ2-5; a weak D assignment points to TRBD1 (5 bases agree). Deletion took 6 bases off V and 3 bases off J, with a span of 17 bases between the germline ends. CDR3 length: 15 amino acids, cysteine to phenylalanine. The DNA shown is the 45-base CDR3, in frame from base 1. The germline V gene encodes CDR1 ENHRY and CDR2 SYGVKD.